This TCR beta chain was profiled in a study of molecular identifiers for immune sequencing clone quantification. Study-level background: The replicates split RNA from approximately 20,000 or 100,000 naive CD8 cells five ways and sequenced four.

For bulk TCR libraries, previously described methods and listed TCR primers were used. TCRdb passed the PCR reads through MiXCR, listing each CDR3 protein once. The profile shows 65,000 or so distinct CDR3 sequences, approximately 18% of them singletons. On this clonotype: A much larger clone differs from this one at a single base, so this may be a read error.

The CDR3 runs 13 residues. Germline V lookup: CDR1 SNHLY, CDR2 FYNNEI. Sorted cells numbering about 20,000 to 1,000,000, with 10%, 30% or 50% RNA, yielded the naive CD8 libraries. Isolation of naive CD8 T cells was achieved by sorting on a CD8+CD4-CCR7+CD45RA+ phenotype. This chain uses TRBV2 with TRBJ1-1; tentatively, D is TRBD1 (5 bases). Sequences were obtained from naive CD8+ T cells from blood, with Jurkat cell RNA spiked in. Subset of the sample: FACS-sorted CD8+CD4-CCR7+CD45RA+ naive T cells. The clonotype comes from a human donor in good health. Some libraries in this study had Jurkat cell RNA spiked in. CDR3 region: CASGDGTNTEAFF. DNA for the CDR3: TGTGCCAGCGGTGACGGGACTAACACTGAAGCTTTCTTT.